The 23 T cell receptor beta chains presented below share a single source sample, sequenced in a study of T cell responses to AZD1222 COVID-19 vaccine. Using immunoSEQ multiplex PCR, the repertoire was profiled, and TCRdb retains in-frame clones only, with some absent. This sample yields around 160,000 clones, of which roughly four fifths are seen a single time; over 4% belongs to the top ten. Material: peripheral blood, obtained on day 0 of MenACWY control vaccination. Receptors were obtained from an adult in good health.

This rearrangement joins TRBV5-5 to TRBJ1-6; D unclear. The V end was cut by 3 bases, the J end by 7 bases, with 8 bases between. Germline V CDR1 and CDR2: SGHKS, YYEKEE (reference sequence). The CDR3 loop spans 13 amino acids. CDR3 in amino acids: CASSSNENSPLHF. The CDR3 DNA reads TGTGCCAGCAGCTCGAACGAAAATTCACCCCTCCACTTT.

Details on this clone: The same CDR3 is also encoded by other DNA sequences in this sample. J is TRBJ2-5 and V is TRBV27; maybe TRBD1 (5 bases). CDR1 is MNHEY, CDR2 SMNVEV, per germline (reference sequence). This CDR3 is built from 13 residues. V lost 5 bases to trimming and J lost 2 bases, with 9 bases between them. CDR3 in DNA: TGTGCCAGCAGTGGGGCGGTACAAGAGACCCAGTACTTC. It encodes CASSGAVQETQYF.

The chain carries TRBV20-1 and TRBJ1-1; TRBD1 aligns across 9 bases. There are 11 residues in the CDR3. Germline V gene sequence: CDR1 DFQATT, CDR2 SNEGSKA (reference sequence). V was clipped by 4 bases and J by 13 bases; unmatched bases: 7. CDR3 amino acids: CSATRQGGVFF. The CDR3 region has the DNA TGCAGTGCTACCCGACAGGGGGGAGTTTTCTTT.

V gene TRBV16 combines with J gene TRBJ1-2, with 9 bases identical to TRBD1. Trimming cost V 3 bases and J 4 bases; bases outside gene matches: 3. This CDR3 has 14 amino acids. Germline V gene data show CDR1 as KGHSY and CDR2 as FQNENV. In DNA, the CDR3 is TGTGCCAGCAGCCAGAAGACAGGGGGCTATGGCTACACCTTC. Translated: CASSQKTGGYGYTF.

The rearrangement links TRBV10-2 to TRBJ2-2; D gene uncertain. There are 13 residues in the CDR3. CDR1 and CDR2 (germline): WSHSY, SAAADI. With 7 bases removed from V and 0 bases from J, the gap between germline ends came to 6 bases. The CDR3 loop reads CASNSANTGELFF. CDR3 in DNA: TGCGCCAGCAACTCGGCGAACACCGGGGAGCTGTTTTTT.

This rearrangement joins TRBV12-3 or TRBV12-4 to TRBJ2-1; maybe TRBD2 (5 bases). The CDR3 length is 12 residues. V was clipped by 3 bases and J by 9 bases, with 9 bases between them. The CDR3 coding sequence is TGTGCCAGCAGTTTTCTCCGGGGTGAGCAGTTCTTC. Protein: CASSFLRGEQFF.

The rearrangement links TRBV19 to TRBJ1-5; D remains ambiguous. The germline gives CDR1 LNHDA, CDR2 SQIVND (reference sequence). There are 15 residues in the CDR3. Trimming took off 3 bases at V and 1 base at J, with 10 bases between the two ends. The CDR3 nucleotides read TGTGCCAGTAGTATTGTGCGGGTCAGCAATCAGCCCCAGCATTTT. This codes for CASSIVRVSNQPQHF.

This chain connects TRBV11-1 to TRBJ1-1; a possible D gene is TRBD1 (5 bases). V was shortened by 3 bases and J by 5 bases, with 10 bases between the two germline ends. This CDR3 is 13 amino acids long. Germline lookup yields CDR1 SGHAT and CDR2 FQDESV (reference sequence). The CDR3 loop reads CASSLGVSTEAFF. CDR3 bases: TGTGCCAGCAGCTTGGGGGTTTCAACTGAAGCTTTCTTT.

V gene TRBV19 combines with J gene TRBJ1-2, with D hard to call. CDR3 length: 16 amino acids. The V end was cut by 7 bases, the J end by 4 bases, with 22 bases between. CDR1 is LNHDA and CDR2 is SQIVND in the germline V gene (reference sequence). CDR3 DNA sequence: TGTGCCAGTACCCCCAAGGAAGGTGCTTTGGGCTATGGCTACACCTTC. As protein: CASTPKEGALGYGYTF.

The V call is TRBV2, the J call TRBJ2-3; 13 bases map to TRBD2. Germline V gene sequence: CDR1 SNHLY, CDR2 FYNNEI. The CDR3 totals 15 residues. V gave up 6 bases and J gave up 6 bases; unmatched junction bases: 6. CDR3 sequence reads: CASSRGTSGDDTQYF. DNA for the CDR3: TGTGCCAGCAGCCGAGGGACTAGCGGGGATGATACGCAGTATTTT.

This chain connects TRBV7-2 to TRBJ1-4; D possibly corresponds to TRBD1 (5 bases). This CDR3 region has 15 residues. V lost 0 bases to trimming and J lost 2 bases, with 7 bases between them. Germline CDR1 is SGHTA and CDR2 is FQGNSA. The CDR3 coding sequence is TGTGCCAGCAGCTTAGCAGGGGCTACTAATGAAAAACTGTTTTTT. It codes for CASSLAGATNEKLFF.

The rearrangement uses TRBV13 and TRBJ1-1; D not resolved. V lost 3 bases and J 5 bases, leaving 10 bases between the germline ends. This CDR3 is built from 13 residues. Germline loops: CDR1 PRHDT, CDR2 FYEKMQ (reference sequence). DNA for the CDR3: TGTGCCAGCAGCTTGGAAGGGTTTACTGAAGCTTTCTTT. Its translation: CASSLEGFTEAFF.

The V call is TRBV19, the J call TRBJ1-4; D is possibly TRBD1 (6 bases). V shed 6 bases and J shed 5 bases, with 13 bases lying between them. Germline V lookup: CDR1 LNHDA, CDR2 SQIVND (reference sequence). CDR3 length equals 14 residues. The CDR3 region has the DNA TGTGCCAGTAGCTTGGACAGAAACAATGAAAAACTGTTTTTT. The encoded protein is CASSLDRNNEKLFF.

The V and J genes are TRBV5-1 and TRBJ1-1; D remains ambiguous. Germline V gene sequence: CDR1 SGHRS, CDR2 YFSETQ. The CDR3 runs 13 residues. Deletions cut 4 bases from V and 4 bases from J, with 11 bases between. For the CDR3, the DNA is TGCGCCAGCAGCCTTTCGCAGGCCACTGAAGCTTTCTTT. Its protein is CASSLSQATEAFF.

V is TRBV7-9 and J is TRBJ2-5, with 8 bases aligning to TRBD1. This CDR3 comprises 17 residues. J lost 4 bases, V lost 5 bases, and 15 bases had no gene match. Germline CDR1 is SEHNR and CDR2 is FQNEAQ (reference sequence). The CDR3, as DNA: TGTGCCAGCAGCCCGGACAGGGTGTTTAGGAAAGGAGAGACCCAGTACTTC. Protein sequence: CASSPDRVFRKGETQYF.

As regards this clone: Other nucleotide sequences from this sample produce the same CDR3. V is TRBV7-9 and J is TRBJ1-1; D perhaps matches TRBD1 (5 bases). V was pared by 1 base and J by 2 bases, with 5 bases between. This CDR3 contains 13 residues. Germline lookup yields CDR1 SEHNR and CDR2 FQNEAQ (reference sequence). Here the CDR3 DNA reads TGTGCCAGCAGCTTAGGGACAAACACTGAAGCTTTCTTT. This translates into CASSLGTNTEAFF.

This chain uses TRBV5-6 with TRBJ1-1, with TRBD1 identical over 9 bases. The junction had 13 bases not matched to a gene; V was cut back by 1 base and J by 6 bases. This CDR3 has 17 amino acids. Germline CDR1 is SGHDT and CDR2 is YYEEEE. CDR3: CASSLLGQGLGISEAFF. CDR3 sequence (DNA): TGTGCCAGCAGCTTGCTTGGACAGGGGCTCGGAATTTCTGAAGCTTTCTTT.

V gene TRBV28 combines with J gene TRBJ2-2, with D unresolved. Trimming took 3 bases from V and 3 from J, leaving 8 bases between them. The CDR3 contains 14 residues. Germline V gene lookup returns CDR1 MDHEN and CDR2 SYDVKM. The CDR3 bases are TGTGCCAGCAGTTTTGTCGGCCACACCGGGGAGCTGTTTTTT. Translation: CASSFVGHTGELFF.

The DNA for the CDR3 is TGTGCCAGCAACAATGGTGTTGGGGGCACTGAAGCTTTCTTT. This codes for CASNNGVGGTEAFF. J is TRBJ1-1 and V is TRBV2; D is perhaps TRBD1 (5 bases). Per germline, CDR1 SNHLY and CDR2 FYNNEI. The V end was cut by 7 bases, the J end by 4 bases, with 16 bases between. The CDR3 runs 14 residues.

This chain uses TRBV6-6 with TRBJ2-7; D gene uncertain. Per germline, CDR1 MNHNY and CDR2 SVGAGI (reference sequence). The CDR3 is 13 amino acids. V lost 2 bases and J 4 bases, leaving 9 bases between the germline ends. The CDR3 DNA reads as TGTGCCAGCAGTTACCAACCCGATTACGAGCAGTACTTC. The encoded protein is CASSYQPDYEQYF.

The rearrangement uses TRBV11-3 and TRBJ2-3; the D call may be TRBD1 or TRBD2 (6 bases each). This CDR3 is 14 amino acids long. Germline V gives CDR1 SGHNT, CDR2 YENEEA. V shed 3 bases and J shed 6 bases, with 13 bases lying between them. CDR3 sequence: CASSFRGRGDTQYF. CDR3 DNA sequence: TGTGCCAGCAGCTTCCGGGGGCGCGGGGATACGCAGTATTTT.

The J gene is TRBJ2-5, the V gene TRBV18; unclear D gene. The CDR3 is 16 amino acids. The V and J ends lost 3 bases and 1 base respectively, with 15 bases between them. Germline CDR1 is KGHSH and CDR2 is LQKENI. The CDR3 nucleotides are TGTGCCAGCTCACCCCAGAGTTCCTTCGGCCAAGAGACCCAGTACTTC. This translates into CASSPQSSFGQETQYF.

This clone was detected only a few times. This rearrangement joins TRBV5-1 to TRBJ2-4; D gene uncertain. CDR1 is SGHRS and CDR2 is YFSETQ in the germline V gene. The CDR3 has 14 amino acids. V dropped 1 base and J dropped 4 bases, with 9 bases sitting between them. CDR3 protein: CASSLISEKNIQYF. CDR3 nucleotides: TGCGCCAGCAGCTTGATCTCAGAAAAAAACATTCAGTACTTC. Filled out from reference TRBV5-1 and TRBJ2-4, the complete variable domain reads KAGVTQTPRYLIKTRGQQVTLSCSPISGHRSVSWYQQTPGQGLQFLFEYFSETQRNKGNFPGRFSGRQFSNSRSEMNVSTLELGDSALYLCASSLISEKNIQYFGAGTRLSVL.